A selection of T cell receptor beta chains follows, all from one sample in a study of shared clonotypes between healthy human individuals. Sequencing was performed with immunoSEQ multiplex PCR; in TCRdb, only in-frame clones are kept and a portion is missing. The sample lists about 680,000 clones; around 92% were seen once. Sequenced input: naive CD8+ T cells sorted from blood. These TCRs come from a man aged 25 to 40 in good health. CDR3s include the opening cysteine and the closing phenylalanine or tryptophan. D genes are given only for firm matches. Not every row has a clone size; where given, it reads once, few, many or a size class.

V gene,D gene,clone size,J gene,CDR3 DNA,CDR3 protein
TRBV5-1,TRBD1,NA,TRBJ2-1,TGCGCCAGCAGCCCGGACAGGGTGGTGGACAATGAGCAGTTCTTC,CASSPDRVVDNEQFF
TRBV28,NA,NA,TRBJ1-1,TGTGCCAGCACCCTCTTGGGGGACACTGAAGCTTTCTTT,CASTLLGDTEAFF
TRBV2,NA,NA,TRBJ2-5,TGTGCCAGCAGTGAAGCGGGAGGTCGGGAGACCCAGTACTTC,CASSEAGGRETQYF
TRBV27,NA,NA,TRBJ2-1,TGTGCCAGCAGTTTTTCGGGGTCCGATGAGCAGTTCTTC,CASSFSGSDEQFF
TRBV4-3,NA,NA,TRBJ2-1,TGCGCCAGCAGCCAAGAATGGTCCGGGAGCTCCTACAATGAGCAGTTCTTC,CASSQEWSGSSYNEQFF
TRBV7-9,TRBD1,NA,TRBJ2-7,TGTGCCAGCAGCTCTCTTCCGGGACAGGGGTACCACGAGCAGTACTTC,CASSSLPGQGYHEQYF
TRBV4-1,NA,NA,TRBJ2-7,TGCGCCAGCAGCCAAGATTTCCCCTACGAGCAGTACTTC,CASSQDFPYEQYF
TRBV2,NA,NA,TRBJ1-1,TGTGCCAGCAGTGAAGCGCCAGGGGATCCTGAAGCTTTCTTT,CASSEAPGDPEAFF
TRBV7-9,TRBD2,NA,TRBJ2-3,TGTGCCAGCAGCCGCCTAGCGGGAAGCACAGATACGCAGTATTTT,CASSRLAGSTDTQYF
TRBV7-2,NA,NA,TRBJ1-3,TGTGCCAGCAGCTTAGTAGGCAGGGCCCAACGCTCTGGAAACACCATATATTTT,CASSLVGRAQRSGNTIYF
TRBV29-1,TRBD2,NA,TRBJ2-7,TGCAGCGCTGTCTCAACTAGCGGGAGTGTCTACGAGCAGTACTTC,CSAVSTSGSVYEQYF
TRBV7-6,NA,NA,TRBJ2-7,TGTGCCAGCAGCTGGAGTGAAGAGCAGTACTTC,CASSWSEEQYF
TRBV5-1,TRBD2,NA,TRBJ2-1,TGCGCCAGCAGCTGGGGAGGGTTTAATGAGCAGTTCTTC,CASSWGGFNEQFF
TRBV19,NA,once,TRBJ2-3,TGTGCCAGTAGTATCCTCGGGGGCGCAGATACGCAGTATTTT,CASSILGGADTQYF
TRBV9,TRBD2,NA,TRBJ2-7,TGTGCCAGCAGCGGGAGAGGCGAGCGGGGAAGCTCCTACGAGCAGTACTTC,CASSGRGERGSSYEQYF
TRBV7-8,TRBD1,NA,TRBJ1-1,TGTGCCAGCAGCTTACTACAGGGGGCCAGCGGCTTTGGAGCTTTCTTT,CASSLLQGASGFGAFF
TRBV6-5,NA,NA,TRBJ2-1,TGTGCCAGCAGTTACTGGGGGGATGAGCAGTTCTTC,CASSYWGDEQFF
TRBV29-1,TRBD2,once,TRBJ2-1,TGCAGCGTTCTGGGACTAGCGGGAAATGAGCAGTTCTTC,CSVLGLAGNEQFF
TRBV4-1,NA,NA,TRBJ1-4,TGCGCCAGCAGCAGTCCGAGCCTTGAAAAACTGTTTTTT,CASSSPSLEKLFF
TRBV9,NA,NA,TRBJ1-4,TGTGCCAGCAGCCAGACGGGGTTTAATGAAAAACTGTTTTTT,CASSQTGFNEKLFF
TRBV7-9,TRBD1,NA,TRBJ2-1,TGTGCCAGCAGCTACCCCTCGGGACAGGGCTACAATGAGCAGTTCTTC,CASSYPSGQGYNEQFF
TRBV11-2,TRBD2,NA,TRBJ2-5,TGTGCCAGCAGCGTGACTAGCGGGAGAGAGACCCAGTACTTC,CASSVTSGRETQYF
TRBV13,NA,NA,TRBJ1-4,TGTGCCAGCAGCTTGGGCCGGGGGCGGCCTAATGAAAAACTGTTTTTT,CASSLGRGRPNEKLFF
TRBV27,NA,NA,TRBJ2-3,TGTGCCAGCAGTTGGTGGAGGACAAGCACAGATACGCAGTATTTT,CASSWWRTSTDTQYF
TRBV5-1,NA,NA,TRBJ2-3,TGCGCCAGCAGTCCTGTTGGGGGCTTTACAGATACGCAGTATTTT,CASSPVGGFTDTQYF
TRBV7-2,TRBD2,NA,TRBJ2-1,TGTGCCAGCAGCTTAAGTTGGCTAGCGGGAACTCTCTCCTACAATGAGCAGTTCTTC,CASSLSWLAGTLSYNEQFF
TRBV4-1,NA,NA,TRBJ2-7,TGCGCCAGCAGCCAGCTACAAGCCTACGAGCAGTACTTC,CASSQLQAYEQYF
TRBV9,NA,NA,TRBJ2-7,TGTGCCAGCAGCGTAGCCGGGCTGGGGACCTACGAGCAGTACTTC,CASSVAGLGTYEQYF
TRBV11-2,NA,NA,TRBJ1-4,TGTGCCAGCAGCTCCCCTGATAAACTTTTGTTTTTT,CASSSPDKLLFF
TRBV27,NA,NA,TRBJ2-7,TGTGCCAGCAGCCCGGCCGAGGCCCCCGGCGAGCAGTACTTC,CASSPAEAPGEQYF
TRBV6-4,NA,NA,TRBJ2-7,TGTGCCAGCAGTGAGTTCCCGGGCTCCTACGAGCAGTACTTC,CASSEFPGSYEQYF
TRBV5-6,NA,NA,TRBJ2-7,TGTGCCAGCAGCTTGGGGGGCGGGATGATAGGCGAGCAGTACTTC,CASSLGGGMIGEQYF
TRBV9,NA,NA,TRBJ2-2,TGTGCCAGTAAGCAGGGGCACACCGGGGAGCTGTTTTTT,CASKQGHTGELFF
TRBV2,NA,NA,TRBJ1-2,TGTGCCACCCTCGGTGGAGGGGTCGCCCGCTATGGCTACACCTTC,CATLGGGVARYGYTF
TRBV27,NA,NA,TRBJ1-5,TGTGCCAGCAGTTCCCATAGCAATCAGCCCCAGCATTTT,CASSSHSNQPQHF
TRBV6-5,TRBD1,NA,TRBJ2-7,TGTGCCAGCAGTTACCCGGGACAGGGGGCTTACGAGCAGTACTTC,CASSYPGQGAYEQYF
TRBV6-1,TRBD1,few,TRBJ2-7,TGTGCCAGCAGTGATCCCGGGACAGCCCCCTACGAGCAGTACTTC,CASSDPGTAPYEQYF
TRBV7-6,NA,NA,TRBJ2-5,TGTGCCAGCAGCTCCCCTCTAGACGTAATCCAAGAGACCCAGTACTTC,CASSSPLDVIQETQYF
TRBV7-2,NA,NA,TRBJ2-5,TGTGCCAGCAGCTTAGCGGTGGCAGGTCAAGAGACCCAGTACTTC,CASSLAVAGQETQYF
TRBV7-8,NA,NA,TRBJ2-7,TGTGCCAGCAGCTCCCAGTTTCGGGGATCCTACGAGCAGTACTTC,CASSSQFRGSYEQYF
TRBV18,TRBD1,NA,TRBJ2-1,TGTGCCAGCTCCCCGCGGGACAGGATTAACAATGAGCAGTTCTTC,CASSPRDRINNEQFF
TRBV5-5,TRBD2,NA,TRBJ2-3,TGTGCCAGCAGTTTAAGGGGACTAGCGGGAAGCACAGATACGCAGTATTTT,CASSLRGLAGSTDTQYF